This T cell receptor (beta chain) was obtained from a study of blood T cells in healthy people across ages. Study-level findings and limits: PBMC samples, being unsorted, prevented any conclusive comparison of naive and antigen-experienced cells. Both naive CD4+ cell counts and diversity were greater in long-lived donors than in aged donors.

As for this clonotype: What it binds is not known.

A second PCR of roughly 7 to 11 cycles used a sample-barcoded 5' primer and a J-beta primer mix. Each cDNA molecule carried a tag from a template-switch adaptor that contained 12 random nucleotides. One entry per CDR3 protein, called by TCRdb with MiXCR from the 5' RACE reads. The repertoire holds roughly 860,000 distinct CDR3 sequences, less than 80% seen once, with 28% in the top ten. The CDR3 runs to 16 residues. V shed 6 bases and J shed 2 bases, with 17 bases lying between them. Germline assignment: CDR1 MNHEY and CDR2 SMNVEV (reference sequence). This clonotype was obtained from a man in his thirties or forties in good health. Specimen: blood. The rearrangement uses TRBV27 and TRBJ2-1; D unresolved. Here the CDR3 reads CASSLFAPTTYNEQFF. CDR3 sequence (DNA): TGTGCCAGCAGCCTATTCGCCCCTACTACCTACAATGAGCAGTTCTTC.